This T cell receptor beta chain is from a study of CD8 T cells in ankylosing spondylitis. In germline, CDR1 is SGDLS, CDR2 YYNGEE. With V trimmed by 0 bases and J by 5 bases, 6 bases remained unmatched. The CDR3 consists of 15 residues. Broader study findings: What seemed typical of ankylosing spondylitis blood was a TCR beta motif built from under 10 highly homologous variants. Before this, some motif variants had been reported in reactive arthritis synovial fluid and blood. The authors reported significant enrichment of disease-linked clones in matched ankylosing spondylitis synovial fluid. Clones linked to disease, bearing a CD8+ phenotype, were relatively rare in peripheral blood.

Molecular-barcoded quantitative 5'-RACE produced these TCR beta libraries. TCRdb recomputed calls from the 5' RACE reads with MiXCR, one row per CDR3 protein. The data contain a few hundred thousand distinct CDR3 sequences, approximately 7.4% of them seen just once; the ten biggest clones take up around 14%. This clonotype has a count of ten or more. Its matching antigen is unknown. This TCR was sampled from a male donor with ankylosing spondylitis. Sample: blood, either unsorted or a sorted T cell fraction (not recorded which). V usage is TRBV9 and J usage is TRBJ1-1, with 8 bases fitting TRBD1. The CDR3 region has the DNA TGTGCCAGCAGCGTAGGGACAGGGAGTTGGACTGAAGCTTTCTTT. This gives the protein CASSVGTGSWTEAFF. The full variable domain, with the rest looked up from reference TRBV9 and TRBJ1-1, is DSGVTQTPKHLITATGQRVTLRCSPRSGDLSVYWYQQSLDQGLQFLIQYYNGEERAKGNILERFSAQQFPDLHSELNLSSLELGDSALYFCASSVGTGSWTEAFFGQGTRLTVV.